The clone carrying this T cell receptor beta chain was seen just once. This CDR3 has 14 amino acids. CDR1 is SGDLS and CDR2 is YYNGEE in the germline V gene. Trimming stripped 0 bases from V and 7 bases from J, with 8 bases between. Study members were between roughly 18 and 100 years old and lived in approximately 25 US regions. Each participant's cohort was designated according to participant-reported clinical history. What the recovered Cohort 3 donors had was two negative PCRs, clearance, or symptom resolution. Using immunoSEQ multiplex PCR, the repertoire was profiled, and TCRdb retains in-frame clones only, with some absent. The data contain 350,000 or so clones, over 75% of them singletons. These data come from a study of blood T cell repertoires in COVID-19. Study-wide context: Sources were T cells, B-cell-depleted T cells, or PBMCs; the material itself was cDNA or gDNA.

This receptor was obtained from a woman aged 25 to 39 who had recovered from COVID-19. The V call is TRBV9, the J call TRBJ1-6; D not certain. Sequenced input: PBMCs or T cells enriched from blood (not recorded which). The CDR3 sequence is CASSVDSWNSPLHF. CDR3 DNA: TGTGCCAGCAGCGTAGACAGTTGGAATTCACCCCTCCACTTT.